This TCR beta chain came from a study of cytomegalovirus exposure and HLA in healthy donors. As for this clone: The target antigen is unknown.

This CDR3 contains 15 residues. V was clipped by 6 bases and J by 5 bases, with 19 bases between them. Germline lookup yields CDR1 SGHVS and CDR2 FQNEAQ. Vbeta (60) and Jbeta (13) primers were used in the PCR. Sequencing used immunoSEQ multiplex PCR; TCRdb keeps in-frame clones, though not all of them. This sample yields roughly 110,000 clones, of which about 80% are seen a single time; 12% belongs to the top ten. Findings and limits, study-wide: Presence/absence analyses assumed roughly uniform sequencing depth across donors, which may not hold. Cytomegalovirus status, reportedly, was diagnosed with high specificity and sensitivity by the classifier. In a later analysis, common viral pathogens appeared linked to several of the most significant clusters.

V is TRBV7-8 and J is TRBJ2-5, with D maybe TRBD1 (6 bases). This TCR derives from a woman between 40 and 50 years old in good health and CMV-seropositive. The sample comprised PBMCs. In DNA, the CDR3 is TGTGCCAGCAGACAAAATACTGGGGGCAGGGAGACCCAGTACTTC. Protein product: CASRQNTGGRETQYF.